This TCR beta chain originates from a study of cytomegalovirus exposure and HLA in healthy donors. The PCR contained 60 Vbeta and 13 Jbeta primers. The data were produced by immunoSEQ multiplex PCR, yet TCRdb's version contains in-frame clones alone and is incomplete. The sample lists 100,000 to 150,000 clones; 55% to 75% were seen once. This CDR3 contains 16 residues. Trimming removed 3 bases at V and 2 bases at J, with 16 bases between. Looked up from germline, CDR1 is MDHEN and CDR2 is SYDVKM. Sequenced input: PBMCs. The TCR sequence derives from a man between 45 and 60 years old in good health and CMV-seropositive. V gene TRBV28 combines with J gene TRBJ1-2; D call uncertain. The CDR3 sequence: CASSLKRPSLNYGYTF. The DNA of the CDR3 is TGTGCCAGCAGTTTGAAGCGCCCGTCTTTAAACTATGGCTACACCTTC.